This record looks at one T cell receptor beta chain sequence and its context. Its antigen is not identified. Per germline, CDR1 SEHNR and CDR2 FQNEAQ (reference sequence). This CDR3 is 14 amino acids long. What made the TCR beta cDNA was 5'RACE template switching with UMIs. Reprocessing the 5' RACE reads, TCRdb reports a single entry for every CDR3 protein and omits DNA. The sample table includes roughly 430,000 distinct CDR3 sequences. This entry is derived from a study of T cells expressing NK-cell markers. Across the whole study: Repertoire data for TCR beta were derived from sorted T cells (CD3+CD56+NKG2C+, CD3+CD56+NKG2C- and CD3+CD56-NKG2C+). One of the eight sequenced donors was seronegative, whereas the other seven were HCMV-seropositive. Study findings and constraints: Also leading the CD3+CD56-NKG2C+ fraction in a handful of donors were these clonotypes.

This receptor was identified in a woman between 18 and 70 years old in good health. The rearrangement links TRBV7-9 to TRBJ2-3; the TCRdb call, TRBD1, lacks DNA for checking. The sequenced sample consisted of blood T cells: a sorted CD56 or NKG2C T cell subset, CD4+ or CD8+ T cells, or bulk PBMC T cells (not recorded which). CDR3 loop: CASSSPPDTDTQYF.